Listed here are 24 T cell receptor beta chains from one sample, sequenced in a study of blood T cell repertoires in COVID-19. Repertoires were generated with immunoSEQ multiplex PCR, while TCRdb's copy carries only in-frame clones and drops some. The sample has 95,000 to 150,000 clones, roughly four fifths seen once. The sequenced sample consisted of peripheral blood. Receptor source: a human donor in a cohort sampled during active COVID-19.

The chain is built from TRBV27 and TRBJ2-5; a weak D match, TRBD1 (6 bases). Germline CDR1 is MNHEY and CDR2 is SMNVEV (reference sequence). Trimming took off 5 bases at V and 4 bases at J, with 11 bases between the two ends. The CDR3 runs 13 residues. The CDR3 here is CASSAGDGETQYF. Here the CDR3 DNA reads TGTGCCAGCAGTGCAGGGGATGGAGAGACCCAGTACTTC.

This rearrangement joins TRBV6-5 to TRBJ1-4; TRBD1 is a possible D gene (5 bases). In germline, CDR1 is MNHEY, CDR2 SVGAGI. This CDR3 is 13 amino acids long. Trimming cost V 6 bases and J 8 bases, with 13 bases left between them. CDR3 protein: CASRVTEREKLFF. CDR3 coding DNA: TGTGCCAGCAGGGTGACAGAGAGGGAAAAACTGTTTTTT.

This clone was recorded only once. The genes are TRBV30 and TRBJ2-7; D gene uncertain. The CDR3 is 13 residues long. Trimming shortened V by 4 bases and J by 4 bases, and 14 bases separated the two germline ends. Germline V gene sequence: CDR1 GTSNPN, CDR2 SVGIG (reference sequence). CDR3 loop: CAWTPNSQYEQYF. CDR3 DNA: TGTGCCTGGACCCCCAATTCTCAGTACGAGCAGTACTTC. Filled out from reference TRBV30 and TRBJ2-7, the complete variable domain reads SQTIHQWPATLVQPVGSPLSLECTVEGTSNPNLYWYRQAAGRGLQLLFYSVGIGQISSEVPQNLSASRPQDRQFILSSKKLLLSDSGFYLCAWTPNSQYEQYFGPGTRLTVT.

In DNA form, the CDR3 reads TGTGCCAGCAGTACGACAGGCTTGGCCGGCTACACCTTC. Amino acids: CASSTTGLAGYTF. The chain employs TRBV6-5 and TRBJ1-2, with a tentative D call TRBD1 (6 bases). Deletions cut 5 bases from V and 8 bases from J, with 15 bases between. Looked up from germline, CDR1 is MNHEY and CDR2 is SVGAGI. There are 13 residues in the CDR3.

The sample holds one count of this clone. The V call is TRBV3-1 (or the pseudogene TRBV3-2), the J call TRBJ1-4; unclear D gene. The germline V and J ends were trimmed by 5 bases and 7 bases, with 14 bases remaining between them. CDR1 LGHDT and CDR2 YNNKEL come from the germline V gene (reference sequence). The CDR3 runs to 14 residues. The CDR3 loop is CASSNGGRSEKLFF. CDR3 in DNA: TGTGCCAGCAGCAACGGAGGGAGGAGTGAAAAACTGTTTTTT.

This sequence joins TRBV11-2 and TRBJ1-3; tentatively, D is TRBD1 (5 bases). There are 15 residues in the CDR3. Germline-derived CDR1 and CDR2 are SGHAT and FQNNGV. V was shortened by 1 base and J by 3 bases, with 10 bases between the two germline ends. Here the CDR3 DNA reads TGTGCCAGCAGCTTAGCCGGGGGAGGTGGAAACACCATATATTTT. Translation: CASSLAGGGGNTIYF.

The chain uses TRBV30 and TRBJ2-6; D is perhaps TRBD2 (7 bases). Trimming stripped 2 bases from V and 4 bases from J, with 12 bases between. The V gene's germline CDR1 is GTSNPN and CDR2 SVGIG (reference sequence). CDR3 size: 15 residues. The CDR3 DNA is TGTGCCTGGAGTAGAGGGGGGGCCGGGGCCAACGTCCTGACTTTC. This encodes CAWSRGGAGANVLTF.

For the CDR3, the DNA is TGTGCCAGCAGTTTTCCCCAGGGGGTAAGCTACGAGCAGTACTTC. It is translated as CASSFPQGVSYEQYF. This chain uses TRBV28 with TRBJ2-7; 7 nucleotides agree with TRBD1. CDR3 length: 15 amino acids. Germline assignment: CDR1 MDHEN and CDR2 SYDVKM. With 3 bases clipped from V and 3 bases from J, the junction kept 8 bases outside the gene matches.

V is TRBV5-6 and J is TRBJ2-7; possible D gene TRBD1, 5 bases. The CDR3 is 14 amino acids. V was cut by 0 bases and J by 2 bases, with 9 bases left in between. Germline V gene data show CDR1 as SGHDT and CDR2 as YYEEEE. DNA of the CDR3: TGTGCCAGCAGCTTGGTACAGGTGGCCTACGAGCAGTACTTC. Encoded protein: CASSLVQVAYEQYF.

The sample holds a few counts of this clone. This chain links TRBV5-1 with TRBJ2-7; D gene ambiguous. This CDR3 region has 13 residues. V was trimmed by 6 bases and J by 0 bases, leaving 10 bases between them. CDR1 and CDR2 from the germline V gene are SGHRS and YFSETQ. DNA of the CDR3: TGCGCCAGCACTGATAGTAACTCCTACGAGCAGTACTTC. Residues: CASTDSNSYEQYF.

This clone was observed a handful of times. The CDR3 spells CASSLGGHDSPLHF. The DNA for the CDR3 is TGCGCCAGCAGCTTGGGGGGACACGATTCACCCCTCCACTTT. V is TRBV5-1 and J is TRBJ1-6, with a weak D call TRBD1 (6 bases). The germline V gene encodes CDR1 SGHRS and CDR2 YFSETQ. V lost 0 bases and J lost 8, with 9 bases in between. This CDR3 comprises 14 residues.

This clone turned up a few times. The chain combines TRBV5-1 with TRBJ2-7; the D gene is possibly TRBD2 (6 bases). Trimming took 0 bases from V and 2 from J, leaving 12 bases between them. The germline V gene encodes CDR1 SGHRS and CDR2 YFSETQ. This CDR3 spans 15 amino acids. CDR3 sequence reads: CASSLDSGVAYEQYF. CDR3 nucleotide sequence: TGCGCCAGCAGCTTGGATTCGGGAGTGGCCTACGAGCAGTACTTC.

The CDR3 DNA sequence: TGTGCCAGCTTAGGACAGGTCACCGAGCAGTACTTC. As protein: CASLGQVTEQYF. The rearrangement joins TRBV6-5 to TRBJ2-7, with TRBD1 identical over 7 bases. This CDR3 has 12 residues. The trim removed 8 bases at V and 6 bases at J, leaving 7 bases unmatched. Germline V gene lookup returns CDR1 MNHEY and CDR2 SVGAGI.

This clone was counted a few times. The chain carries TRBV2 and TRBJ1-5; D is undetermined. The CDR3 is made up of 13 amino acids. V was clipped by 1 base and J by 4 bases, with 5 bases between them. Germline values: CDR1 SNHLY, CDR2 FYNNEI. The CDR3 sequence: CASSEDNNQPQHF. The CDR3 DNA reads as TGTGCCAGCAGTGAAGATAATAATCAGCCCCAGCATTTT.

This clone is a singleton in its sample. The CDR3 nucleotides read TGTGCCAGCAGTGAAGCGCCTGACTACACTGAAGCTTTCTTT. Translating it yields CASSEAPDYTEAFF. This chain connects TRBV2 to TRBJ1-1; D is undetermined. V was clipped by 0 bases and J by 3 bases, with 8 bases between them. CDR1 is SNHLY, CDR2 FYNNEI, per germline. CDR3 size: 14 residues.

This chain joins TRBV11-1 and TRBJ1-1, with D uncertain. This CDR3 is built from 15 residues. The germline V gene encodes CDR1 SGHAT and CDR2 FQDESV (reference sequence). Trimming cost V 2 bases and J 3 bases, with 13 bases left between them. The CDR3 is CASSLKPDWYTEAFF. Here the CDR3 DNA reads TGTGCCAGCAGCTTAAAGCCTGACTGGTACACTGAAGCTTTCTTT.

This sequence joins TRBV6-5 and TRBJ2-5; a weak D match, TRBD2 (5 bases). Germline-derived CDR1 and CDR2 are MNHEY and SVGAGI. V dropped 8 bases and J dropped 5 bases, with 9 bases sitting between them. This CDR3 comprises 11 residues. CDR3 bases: TGTGCCAGCTCCCCGGGGGAGACCCAGTACTTC. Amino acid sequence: CASSPGETQYF.

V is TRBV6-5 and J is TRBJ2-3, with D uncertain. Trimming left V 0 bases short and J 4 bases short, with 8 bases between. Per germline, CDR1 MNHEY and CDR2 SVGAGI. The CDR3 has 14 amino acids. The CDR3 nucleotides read TGTGCCAGCAGTTACTCTGTCTACCCAGATACGCAGTATTTT. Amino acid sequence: CASSYSVYPDTQYF.

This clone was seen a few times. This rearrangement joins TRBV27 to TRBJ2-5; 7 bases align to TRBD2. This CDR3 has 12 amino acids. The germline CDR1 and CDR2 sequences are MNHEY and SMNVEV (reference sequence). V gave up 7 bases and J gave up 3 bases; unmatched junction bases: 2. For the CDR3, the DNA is TGTGCCAGCAAAGGGACTAAAGAGACCCAGTACTTC. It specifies CASKGTKETQYF.

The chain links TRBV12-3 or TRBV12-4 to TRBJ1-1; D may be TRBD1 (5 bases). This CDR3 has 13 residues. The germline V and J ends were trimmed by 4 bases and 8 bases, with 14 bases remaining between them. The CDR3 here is CASSSPNRPEAFF. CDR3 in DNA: TGTGCCAGCAGTTCCCCGAACAGGCCGGAAGCTTTCTTT.

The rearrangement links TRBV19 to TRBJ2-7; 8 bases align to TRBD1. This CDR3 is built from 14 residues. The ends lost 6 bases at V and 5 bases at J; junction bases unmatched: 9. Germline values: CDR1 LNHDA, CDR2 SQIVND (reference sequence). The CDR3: CASRINDRGHEQYF. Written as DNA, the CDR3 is TGTGCCAGTAGGATTAACGACAGGGGCCACGAGCAGTACTTC.

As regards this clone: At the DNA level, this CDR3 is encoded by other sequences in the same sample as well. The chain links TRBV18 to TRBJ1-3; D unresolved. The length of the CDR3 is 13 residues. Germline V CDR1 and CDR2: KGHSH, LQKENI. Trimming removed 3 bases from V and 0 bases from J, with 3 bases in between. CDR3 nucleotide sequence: TGTGCCAGCTCACCGAGCTCTGGAAACACCATATATTTT. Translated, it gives CASSPSSGNTIYF. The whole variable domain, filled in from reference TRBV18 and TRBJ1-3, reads NAGVMQNPRHLVRRRGQEARLRCSPMKGHSHVYWYRQLPEEGLKFMVYLQKENIIDESGMPKERFSAEFPKEGPSILRIQQVVRGDSAAYFCASSPSSGNTIYFGEGSWLTVV.

The CDR3 loop reads CSARGLHGYTF. For the CDR3, the DNA is TGCAGTGCTAGAGGACTACATGGCTACACCTTC. The gene calls are TRBV20-1 and TRBJ1-2; D uncertain. Trimming shortened V by 1 base and J by 6 bases, and 6 bases separated the two germline ends. CDR1 and CDR2 from the germline V gene are DFQATT and SNEGSKA (reference sequence). The length of the CDR3 is 11 residues.

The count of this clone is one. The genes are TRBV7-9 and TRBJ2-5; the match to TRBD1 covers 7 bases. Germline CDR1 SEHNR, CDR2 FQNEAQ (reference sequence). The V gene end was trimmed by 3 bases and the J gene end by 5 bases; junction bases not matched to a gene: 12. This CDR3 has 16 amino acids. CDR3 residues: CASSFLGAGTAETQYF. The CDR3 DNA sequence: TGTGCCAGCAGCTTCTTAGGGGCTGGGACAGCCGAGACCCAGTACTTC.